A single T cell receptor beta chain is shown here with its context. What it binds is unknown. Some second doses came at about 4 weeks and others at about 12 weeks; these were pooled. The data originate from a study of T cell responses to AZD1222 COVID-19 vaccine. Some clones are missing from TCRdb's copy, which holds only in-frame ones; the method was immunoSEQ multiplex PCR. The sample records approximately 100,000 clones, just over 90% being singletons. General observations from the study: Among those given AZD1222, only 5 to 7 were seropositive at baseline. The repertoires were collected only after the peak T cell response. The sample set comprised mostly white British donors with more females, and clonal diversity was possibly underestimated.

Germline-derived CDR1 and CDR2 are LNHNV and YYDKDF (reference sequence). V dropped 4 bases and J dropped 3 bases, with 2 bases sitting between them. This CDR3 has 11 residues. This chain connects TRBV15 to TRBJ2-3; D is uncertain. The origin of this receptor is an adult who received the AZD1222 COVID-19 vaccine. The sequencing used peripheral blood, collected 28 days after the second AZD1222 dose. In nucleotides, the CDR3 is TGTGCCACCAGCAAAACAGATACGCAGTATTTT. Translating it yields CATSKTDTQYF. Looking up the rest from reference TRBV15 and TRBJ2-3 gives the full variable domain: DAMVIQNPRYQVTQFGKPVTLSCSQTLNHNVMYWYQQKSSQAPKLLFHYYDKDFNNEADTPDNFQSRRPNTSFCFLDIRSPGLGDTAMYLCATSKTDTQYFGPGTRLTVL.